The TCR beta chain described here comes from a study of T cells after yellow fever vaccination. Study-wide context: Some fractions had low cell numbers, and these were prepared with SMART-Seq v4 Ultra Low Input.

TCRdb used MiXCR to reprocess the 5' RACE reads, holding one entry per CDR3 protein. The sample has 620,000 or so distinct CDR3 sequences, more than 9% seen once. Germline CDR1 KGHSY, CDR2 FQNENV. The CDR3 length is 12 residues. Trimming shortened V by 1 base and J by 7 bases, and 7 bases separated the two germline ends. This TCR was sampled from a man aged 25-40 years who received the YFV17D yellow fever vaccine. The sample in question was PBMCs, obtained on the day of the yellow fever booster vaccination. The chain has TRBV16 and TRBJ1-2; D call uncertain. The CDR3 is CASSQFGGGYTF. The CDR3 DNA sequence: TGTGCCAGCAGCCAATTTGGAGGTGGCTACACCTTC.